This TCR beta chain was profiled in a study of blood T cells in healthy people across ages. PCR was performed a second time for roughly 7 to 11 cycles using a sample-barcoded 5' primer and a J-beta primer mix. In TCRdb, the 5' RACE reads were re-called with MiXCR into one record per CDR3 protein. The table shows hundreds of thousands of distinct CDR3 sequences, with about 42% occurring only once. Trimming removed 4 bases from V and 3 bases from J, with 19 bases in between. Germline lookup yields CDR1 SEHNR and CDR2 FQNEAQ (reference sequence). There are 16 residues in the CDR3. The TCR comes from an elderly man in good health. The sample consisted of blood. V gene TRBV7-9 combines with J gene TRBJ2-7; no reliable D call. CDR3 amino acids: CASSSSLVPGVYEQYF. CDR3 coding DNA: TGTGCCAGCAGCTCCTCCCTTGTACCAGGAGTCTACGAGCAGTACTTC.